The next 17 T cell receptor beta chains were all read from a single sample in a study of blood T cell repertoires in COVID-19 (dated by TCRdb to about 2020). Libraries were made using the immunoSEQ multiplex PCR assay. As stored in TCRdb, this immuneACCESS dataset retains in-frame rearrangements with V and J assigned. A fraction of the clones does not appear; measured against another copy, unresolved V genes explain less than half of the discrepancy, and the remainder lacks a known reason. The sample yields 130,000 to 150,000 clones; over 70% were counted once. In total, the top ten clones hold 8.6% of the sample. The specimen was peripheral blood. All receptors derive from a man aged 45 to 65 with active or convalescent COVID-19.

The chain couples TRBV5-1 to TRBJ2-3; D not certain. Germline CDR1 SGHRS, CDR2 YFSETQ. CDR3 length equals 13 residues. The germline V and J ends were trimmed by 2 bases and 3 bases, with 7 bases remaining between them. The CDR3 reads CASSFIVTDTQYF. The CDR3 nucleotides are TGCGCCAGCAGCTTTATAGTTACAGATACGCAGTATTTT.

The rearrangement uses TRBV7-6 and TRBJ1-5; 9 nucleotides line up with TRBD1. The length of the CDR3 is 16 residues. CDR1 and CDR2 (germline): SGHVS, FNYEAQ. V gave up 1 base and J gave up 1 base; unmatched junction bases: 2. This chain's CDR3 is CASSLGGTGSNQPQHF. The CDR3 DNA reads as TGTGCCAGCAGCTTAGGAGGGACAGGGAGCAATCAGCCCCAGCATTTT. The entire variable domain, with the rest obtained from reference TRBV7-6 and TRBJ1-5, is as follows: GAGVSQSPRYKVTKRGQDVALRCDPISGHVSLYWYRQALGQGPEFLTYFNYEAQQDKSGLPNDRFSAERPEGSISTLTIQRTEQRDSAMYRCASSLGGTGSNQPQHFGDGTRLSIL.

V and J are TRBV28 and TRBJ1-6, with 7 bases that match TRBD1. This CDR3 is built from 16 residues. CDR1 is MDHEN, CDR2 SYDVKM, per germline. V gave up 3 bases and J gave up 6 bases; unmatched junction bases: 8. CDR3 sequence: CASSLAPGQINSPLHF. The CDR3 nucleotides are TGTGCCAGCAGTTTGGCCCCGGGACAGATTAATTCACCCCTCCACTTT.

This clone was counted between two and nine times. This sequence joins TRBV27 and TRBJ1-5; perhaps TRBD1 as D (5 bases). The V end lost 5 bases, the J end lost 0 bases, and 14 bases lay between the germline ends. Germline V gene sequence: CDR1 MNHEY, CDR2 SMNVEV (reference sequence). The CDR3 length is 16 residues. The CDR3 nucleotides read TGTGCCAGCAGTAGCCTCTCGGACAATAGCAATCAGCCCCAGCATTTT. Protein product: CASSSLSDNSNQPQHF.

V and J are TRBV27 and TRBJ1-5; 7 nucleotides align to TRBD1. CDR1 is MNHEY and CDR2 is SMNVEV in the germline V gene (reference sequence). V dropped 7 bases and J dropped 5; count of bases not matched to a gene: 5. The CDR3 runs to 13 residues. The CDR3 reads CASTGGPYQPQHF. The CDR3 region has the DNA TGTGCCAGCACAGGGGGACCCTATCAGCCCCAGCATTTT.

The V and J genes are TRBV4-1 and TRBJ2-1; tentatively, D is TRBD2 (5 bases). The CDR3 length is 18 residues. Germline-derived CDR1 and CDR2 are MGHRA and YSYEKL. The V end was cut by 4 bases, the J end by 3 bases, with 22 bases between. Here the CDR3 reads CASSRGSQSLGNYNEQFF. In nucleotides, the CDR3 is TGCGCCAGCAGCCGAGGGTCCCAAAGCCTGGGGAACTACAATGAGCAGTTCTTC.

J is TRBJ1-2 and V is TRBV2; D possibly corresponds to TRBD1 (6 bases). This CDR3 has 16 amino acids. Trimming took off 4 bases at V and 2 bases at J, with 17 bases between the two ends. CDR1 is SNHLY and CDR2 is FYNNEI in the germline V gene. CDR3 DNA sequence: TGTGCCAGCAGTGTATGGCGGGGGGCAGCGAACTATGGCTACACCTTC. Translation: CASSVWRGAANYGYTF.

This chain uses TRBV6-4 with TRBJ1-1; D not certain. CDR3 length: 13 residues. Germline CDR1 MRHNA, CDR2 SNTAGT. Deletions cut 5 bases from V and 0 bases from J, with 7 bases between. The CDR3 loop reads CASSRLLNTEAFF. As DNA, the CDR3 is TGTGCCAGCAGTCGACTTCTGAACACTGAAGCTTTCTTT.

The chain couples TRBV5-4 to TRBJ2-3; 9 bases fit TRBD2. CDR3 length: 18 residues. Looked up from germline, CDR1 is SGHNT and CDR2 is YYREEE (reference sequence). After removal of 3 bases from V and 2 bases from J, the junction contained 13 bases not matched to a gene. CDR3 sequence (DNA): TGTGCCAGCAGCTCGGGACTAGCCGTCCTGAACCCCACAGATACGCAGTATTTT. This codes for CASSSGLAVLNPTDTQYF.

V gene TRBV19 combines with J gene TRBJ2-1; TRBD2 matches 14 bases. CDR3 length equals 16 residues. Trimming took 7 bases from V and 5 from J; bases not matched to a gene: 7. Germline values: CDR1 LNHDA, CDR2 SQIVND (reference sequence). The CDR3 loop is CASKPPGLAGDNEQFF. In DNA form, the CDR3 reads TGTGCCAGTAAGCCCCCGGGACTAGCGGGAGACAATGAGCAGTTCTTC.

The chain uses TRBV28 and TRBJ1-5, with 9 bases matching TRBD1. This CDR3 spans 17 amino acids. CDR1 is MDHEN, CDR2 SYDVKM, per germline. V was pared by 3 bases and J by 2 bases, with 8 bases of the junction left unmatched. This CDR3 is CASSLGTGNFRNQPQHF. CDR3 coding DNA: TGTGCCAGCAGTTTGGGGACAGGGAATTTTCGCAATCAGCCCCAGCATTTT. The full variable domain, its missing parts supplied by reference TRBV28 and TRBJ1-5, is DVKVTQSSRYLVKRTGEKVFLECVQDMDHENMFWYRQDPGLGLRLIYFSYDVKMKEKGDIPEGYSVSREKKERFSLILESASTNQTSMYLCASSLGTGNFRNQPQHFGDGTRLSIL.

The gene calls are TRBV27 and TRBJ2-1, with a possible D match to TRBD1 (5 bases). The V and J ends lost 5 bases and 2 bases respectively, with 16 bases between them. The CDR3 runs to 16 residues. Germline CDR1 MNHEY, CDR2 SMNVEV (reference sequence). CDR3 amino acids: CASSPSRVYTYNEQFF. CDR3 in DNA: TGTGCCAGCAGTCCTTCCAGGGTATACACCTACAATGAGCAGTTCTTC.

This CDR3 reads CASSPGTGGREQFF. CDR3 coding DNA: TGTGCCAGCAGCCCCGGGACAGGGGGCCGAGAGCAGTTCTTC. The chain is built from TRBV7-3 and TRBJ2-1; 12 bases fit TRBD1. V dropped 5 bases and J dropped 10; count of bases not matched to a gene: 6. The length of the CDR3 is 14 residues. Germline V gives CDR1 SGHTA, CDR2 FQGTGA.

This chain connects TRBV7-9 to TRBJ2-7; 8 bases agree with TRBD1. Losses at the gene ends were 5 bases for V and 2 bases for J; bases not matched to a gene: 2. CDR1 is SEHNR and CDR2 is FQNEAQ in the germline V gene (reference sequence). This CDR3 has 13 amino acids. The CDR3, as DNA: TGTGCCAGCAGCCGGGGACAGGCCTACGAGCAGTACTTC. The encoded protein is CASSRGQAYEQYF.

The chain uses TRBV28 and TRBJ1-5; TRBD1 matches 8 bases. J lost 4 bases, V lost 4 bases, and 12 bases had no gene match. This CDR3 has 17 amino acids. Germline assignment: CDR1 MDHEN and CDR2 SYDVKM. The CDR3 nucleotides read TGTGCCAGCAGTTCCGCGGGCAGGGGGCGGTGGAATCAGCCCCAGCATTTT. Translating gives CASSSAGRGRWNQPQHF.

The chain combines TRBV5-1 with TRBJ2-1; 8 nucleotides align to TRBD1. Trimming cost V 0 bases and J 10 bases; bases outside gene matches: 12. Germline V CDR1 and CDR2: SGHRS, YFSETQ. The CDR3 runs 16 residues. The CDR3 sequence is CASSLGVETGVLEQFF. In nucleotides, the CDR3 is TGCGCCAGCAGCTTGGGAGTTGAGACAGGGGTGCTGGAGCAGTTCTTC.

The chain has TRBV4-2 and TRBJ2-3, with 9 bases aligning to TRBD2. V lost 0 bases, J lost 4 bases, and 8 bases stayed unmatched. CDR1 and CDR2 (germline): LGHNA, YNFKEQ. This CDR3 is 17 amino acids long. CDR3 DNA: TGTGCCAGCAGCCAAGAAATTAGCGGGAGTGGCGCAGATACGCAGTATTTT. It is translated as CASSQEISGSGADTQYF.